The 27 T cell receptor beta chains in this list originate from one sample, sequenced in a study of shared clonotypes between healthy human individuals. Profiled with immunoSEQ multiplex PCR; TCRdb holds only in-frame clones, not every one. The table lists some 1 million clones, around 76% of them singletons. The specimen sequenced was memory CD4+ T cells sorted from blood. The subset was: CD45RA-negative fraction. Source of these receptors: a man in his late teens or twenties in good health.

V gene TRBV10-3 combines with J gene TRBJ2-1, with 7 bases matching TRBD1. CDR1 ENHRY and CDR2 SYGVKD come from the germline V gene. This CDR3 is built from 15 residues. After removal of 6 bases from V and 7 bases from J, the junction contained 12 bases not matched to a gene. Here the CDR3 DNA reads TGTGCCATCAGCGTATCTACGACAGGGAGTAATGAGCAGTTCTTC. Translating gives CAISVSTTGSNEQFF.

The V call is TRBV18, the J call TRBJ2-7, with a possible D match to TRBD1 (6 bases). The germline V and J ends were trimmed by 0 bases and 2 bases, with 8 bases remaining between them. This CDR3 comprises 14 residues. In germline, CDR1 is KGHSH, CDR2 LQKENI. The chain's CDR3 is CASSPPSGAYEQYF. In DNA form, the CDR3 reads TGTGCCAGCTCACCACCGTCAGGGGCCTACGAGCAGTACTTC.

This clone was seen a single time. The chain is built from TRBV5-5 and TRBJ2-2; no definite D call. CDR3 length: 14 amino acids. The V end lost 0 bases, the J end lost 1 base, and 4 bases lay between the germline ends. Germline CDR1 is SGHKS and CDR2 is YYEKEE (reference sequence). This chain's CDR3 is CASSLEWNTGELFF. The CDR3 DNA sequence: TGTGCCAGCAGCTTGGAGTGGAACACCGGGGAGCTGTTTTTT.

CDR3 nucleotide sequence: TGTGCCAGCAGCTTAGGATCCGGAGGGACAGGGCGAAAAGAGACCCAGTACTTC. Translated, it gives CASSLGSGGTGRKETQYF. The gene calls are TRBV7-9 and TRBJ2-5; 9 bases match TRBD1. In germline, CDR1 is SEHNR, CDR2 FQNEAQ (reference sequence). Trimming removed 1 base from V and 3 bases from J; junction bases left unmatched: 12. This CDR3 has 18 residues.

This clone has ten or more counts. The chain carries TRBV7-2 and TRBJ2-5; TRBD2 matches 9 bases. In germline, CDR1 is SGHTA, CDR2 FQGNSA. The CDR3 is 15 amino acids. With V trimmed by 2 bases and J by 5 bases, 6 bases remained unmatched. CDR3 DNA sequence: TGTGCCAGCAGCTTACAGGCGGGAGGGAGGGAGACCCAGTACTTC. It encodes CASSLQAGGRETQYF. The complete variable domain, with remaining parts taken from reference TRBV7-2 and TRBJ2-5, reads GAGVSQSPSNKVTEKGKDVELRCDPISGHTALYWYRQSLGQGLEFLIYFQGNSAPDKSGLPSDRFSAERTGGSVSTLTIQRTQQEDSAVYLCASSLQAGGRETQYFGPGTRLLVL.

This chain's CDR3 is CASSESIQYF. DNA of the CDR3: TGCGCCAGCAGTGAGTCGATACAGTACTTC. The J gene is TRBJ2-5, the V gene TRBV10-2; D not resolved. The CDR3 has 10 amino acids. The V and J ends lost 0 bases and 11 bases respectively, with 4 bases between them. Germline V gene data show CDR1 as WSHSY and CDR2 as SAAADI.

This clone was seen more than once but under ten times. The chain couples TRBV19 to TRBJ1-1; D not resolved. Germline V gene lookup returns CDR1 LNHDA and CDR2 SQIVND (reference sequence). V was clipped by 4 bases and J by 0 bases, with 9 bases between them. CDR3 size: 14 residues. The CDR3 sequence: CASSKMFMNTEAFF. Here the CDR3 DNA reads TGTGCCAGTAGTAAGATGTTCATGAACACTGAAGCTTTCTTT. Drawing the rest from reference TRBV19 and TRBJ1-1, the complete variable domain is DGGITQSPKYLFRKEGQNVTLSCEQNLNHDAMYWYRQDPGQGLRLIYYSQIVNDFQKGDIAEGYSVSREKKESFPLTVTSAQKNPTAFYLCASSKMFMNTEAFFGQGTRLTVV.

This chain connects TRBV28 to TRBJ1-2, with D unresolved. Deletions cut 5 bases from V and 8 bases from J, with 12 bases between. The CDR3 spans 12 residues. Germline V lookup: CDR1 MDHEN, CDR2 SYDVKM. Written as DNA, the CDR3 is TGTGCCAGCAGTCTGCGGACGAGCGGCTACACCTTC. It codes for CASSLRTSGYTF.

V usage is TRBV7-2 and J usage is TRBJ2-7; D is uncertain. Germline CDR1 SGHTA, CDR2 FQGNSA. Trimming left V 4 bases short and J 2 bases short, with 15 bases between. The CDR3 is made up of 15 amino acids. The CDR3 loop reads CASSSPPVGPYEQYF. The CDR3 DNA follows: TGTGCCAGCAGCTCGCCTCCGGTGGGCCCCTACGAGCAGTACTTC.

Comments on this clone: Other DNA sequences of this sample code for an identical CDR3. The chain couples TRBV2 to TRBJ1-2; possible D gene TRBD1, 5 bases. Germline V gene data show CDR1 as SNHLY and CDR2 as FYNNEI. The length of the CDR3 is 14 residues. Between the trimmed V and J ends, which lost 2 bases and 2 bases, there was a span of 9 bases. The DNA for the CDR3 is TGTGCCAGCAGTGAACAGGGTTCGAACTATGGCTACACCTTC. Encoded protein: CASSEQGSNYGYTF. Drawing the rest from reference TRBV2 and TRBJ1-2, the complete variable domain is EPEVTQTPSHQVTQMGQEVILRCVPISNHLYFYWYRQILGQKVEFLVSFYNNEISEKSEIFDDQFSVERPDGSNFTLKIRSTKLEDSAMYFCASSEQGSNYGYTFGSGTRLTVV.

The J gene is TRBJ1-5, the V gene TRBV28; tentative D call: TRBD1 (5 bases). The CDR3 has 14 amino acids. The ends were cut back, 3 bases at V and 7 bases at J, with 13 bases in the middle. Germline assignment: CDR1 MDHEN and CDR2 SYDVKM. The CDR3 sequence: CASSLARQHQPQHF. The CDR3, as DNA: TGTGCCAGCAGTTTGGCGAGACAGCACCAGCCCCAGCATTTT.

This clone was observed a single time. Other DNA variants within this sample encode the same CDR3. The rearrangement links TRBV6-5 to TRBJ1-5, with a weak D call TRBD1 (6 bases). The germline CDR1 and CDR2 sequences are MNHEY and SVGAGI. With 8 bases removed from V and 2 bases from J, the gap between germline ends came to 7 bases. This CDR3 is built from 12 residues. This CDR3 reads CASRTGNQPQHF. DNA of the CDR3: TGTGCCAGCCGGACAGGCAATCAGCCCCAGCATTTT.

The J gene is TRBJ2-7, the V gene TRBV11-2, with 11 nucleotides matching TRBD2. The CDR3 contains 17 residues. Germline V lookup: CDR1 SGHAT, CDR2 FQNNGV. The ends lost 2 bases at V and 0 bases at J; junction bases unmatched: 6. In DNA form, the CDR3 reads TGTGCCAGCAGCTTACCTAGCGGGGGGCAGAGCTCCTACGAGCAGTACTTC. Residues: CASSLPSGGQSSYEQYF.

V usage is TRBV18 and J usage is TRBJ2-5; D remains unclear. The CDR3 totals 13 residues. Germline V gene lookup returns CDR1 KGHSH and CDR2 LQKENI. Between the trimmed V and J ends, which lost 3 bases and 3 bases, there was a span of 8 bases. The CDR3 sequence: CASSPNEKETQYF. The CDR3 coding sequence is TGTGCCAGCTCACCGAATGAAAAAGAGACCCAGTACTTC.

The V gene is TRBV28, the J gene TRBJ1-1; D not resolved. CDR1 MDHEN and CDR2 SYDVKM come from the germline V gene. Trimming removed 1 base at V and 9 bases at J, with 9 bases between. The CDR3 totals 12 residues. CDR3 region: CASSLYGEQAFF. As DNA, the CDR3 is TGTGCCAGCAGTTTATATGGGGAACAAGCTTTCTTT. The full variable domain, completed using reference TRBV28 and TRBJ1-1, is DVKVTQSSRYLVKRTGEKVFLECVQDMDHENMFWYRQDPGLGLRLIYFSYDVKMKEKGDIPEGYSVSREKKERFSLILESASTNQTSMYLCASSLYGEQAFFGQGTRLTVV.

This clone was seen only once. This chain links TRBV19 with TRBJ1-4; no clear D gene. With 9 bases removed from V and 3 bases from J, the gap between germline ends came to 11 bases. CDR1 and CDR2 (germline): LNHDA, SQIVND (reference sequence). The CDR3 totals 13 residues. The CDR3 DNA reads as TGTGCCAGCTCCACAGCGTCTAATGAAAAACTGTTTTTT. Protein sequence: CASSTASNEKLFF.

The genes are TRBV19 and TRBJ1-4; D unclear. The germline CDR1 and CDR2 sequences are LNHDA and SQIVND (reference sequence). Trimming stripped 3 bases from V and 7 bases from J, with 9 bases between. The CDR3 is made up of 13 amino acids. The CDR3 DNA follows: TGTGCCAGTAGTATTGGGCAGACTGAAAAACTGTTTTTT. It codes for CASSIGQTEKLFF.

Comment on this clone: Since a much larger clone is just one base distant, this may be a read error. Within the sample, other DNA sequences also encode this same CDR3. The chain carries TRBV9 and TRBJ2-3, with unresolved D. V lost 0 bases and J lost 2, with 7 bases in between. The V gene's germline CDR1 is SGDLS and CDR2 YYNGEE. The CDR3 runs 14 residues. The CDR3 coding sequence is TGTGCCAGCAGCGTAGGGGCAGCCACAGATACGCAGTATTTT. This codes for CASSVGAATDTQYF.

This clone was found once. The genes are TRBV9 and TRBJ2-1; no definite D call. CDR3 length equals 10 residues. CDR1 SGDLS and CDR2 YYNGEE come from the germline V gene. Between the trimmed V and J ends, which lost 7 bases and 5 bases, there was a span of 4 bases. The CDR3 DNA reads as TGTGCCAGCGGGGACAATGAGCAGTTCTTC. Residues: CASGDNEQFF.

The chain is built from TRBV28 and TRBJ2-1; 16 bases line up with TRBD2. This CDR3 is built from 20 residues. The germline CDR1 and CDR2 sequences are MDHEN and SYDVKM. With V trimmed by 5 bases and J by 7 bases, 17 bases remained unmatched. In DNA, the CDR3 is TGTGCCAGCAGTCATCAACCCGGGACTAGCGGGGGGGCTTCATTGAATGAGCAGTTCTTC. It translates to CASSHQPGTSGGASLNEQFF.

This clone has a single count. The chain is built from TRBV19 and TRBJ1-4; 9 nucleotides agree with TRBD1. This CDR3 has 15 amino acids. The J segment lost 4 bases and the V segment lost 5 bases, leaving 5 bases of the junction unmatched. Per the germline V gene, CDR1 is LNHDA and CDR2 is SQIVND (reference sequence). CDR3 in DNA: TGTGCCAGTAGTCCGGGGACAGGGCGTAATGAAAAACTGTTTTTT. It translates to CASSPGTGRNEKLFF. The full variable domain, rest sourced from reference TRBV19 and TRBJ1-4, is DGGITQSPKYLFRKEGQNVTLSCEQNLNHDAMYWYRQDPGQGLRLIYYSQIVNDFQKGDIAEGYSVSREKKESFPLTVTSAQKNPTAFYLCASSPGTGRNEKLFFGSGTQLSVL.

This clone turned up a few times. The V gene is TRBV5-4, the J gene TRBJ2-3, with TRBD2 matching 12 bases. The ends lost 4 bases at V and 7 bases at J; junction bases unmatched: 10. From germline, CDR1 is SGHNT and CDR2 YYREEE (reference sequence). This CDR3 contains 16 residues. The CDR3 loop is CASSRTSGGHTYTQYF. CDR3 in DNA: TGTGCCAGCAGCAGAACTAGCGGGGGGCACACTTATACGCAGTATTTT.

This clone appeared a few times. The V call is TRBV6-1, the J call TRBJ2-2; 10 bases are a match to TRBD2. Germline values: CDR1 MNHNS, CDR2 SASEGT. The CDR3 runs to 16 residues. Unmatched junction bases numbered 4, after V lost 2 bases and J lost 4 bases. The CDR3 sequence: CASSERLAGLTGELFF. CDR3 sequence (DNA): TGTGCCAGCAGTGAAAGACTAGCGGGTCTCACCGGGGAGCTGTTTTTT.

The chain links TRBV5-4 to TRBJ2-7, with a weak D call TRBD1 (6 bases). This CDR3 region has 15 residues. V lost 4 bases and J 3 bases, leaving 17 bases between the germline ends. From germline, CDR1 is SGHNT and CDR2 YYREEE (reference sequence). CDR3 amino acids: CASSGKTGSHYEQYF. In nucleotides, the CDR3 is TGTGCCAGCAGCGGAAAGACAGGCTCTCACTACGAGCAGTACTTC. The full variable domain, rest sourced from reference TRBV5-4 and TRBJ2-7, is ETGVTQSPTHLIKTRGQQVTLRCSSQSGHNTVSWYQQALGQGPQFIFQYYREEENGRGNFPPRFSGLQFPNYSSELNVNALELDDSALYLCASSGKTGSHYEQYFGPGTRLTVT.

The rearrangement uses TRBV21-1 and TRBJ2-7; TRBD1, the table's D call, lacks a check against the DNA. TRBV21-1 is a known pseudogene. This CDR3 region has 15 residues. CDR3 residues: CASSTRTRSSYEQYF. The DNA of the CDR3 is TGTGCCAGCAGCACCCGGACACGAAGCTCCTACGAGCAGTACTTC.

This clone has a single count. The V call is TRBV10-2, the J call TRBJ2-3; the D is unclear. Germline V lookup: CDR1 WSHSY, CDR2 SAAADI. The CDR3 extends over 13 amino acids. Between the trimmed V and J ends, which lost 5 bases and 1 base, there was a span of 7 bases. CDR3 protein: CASSPDRTDTQYF. The CDR3, as DNA: TGCGCCAGCAGTCCCGACCGCACAGATACGCAGTATTTT.

The chain couples TRBV6-1 to TRBJ2-7; 7 bases are shared with TRBD1. The CDR3 length is 15 residues. V was pared by 6 bases and J by 2 bases, with 10 bases of the junction left unmatched. Germline V lookup: CDR1 MNHNS, CDR2 SASEGT. DNA of the CDR3: TGTGCCAGCAGCTGGGTCGGGACAGACGCCTACGAGCAGTACTTC. It yields the protein CASSWVGTDAYEQYF.